Listed below are T cell receptor beta chains from one sample, sequenced in a study of T cell repertoires in cytomegalovirus infection. No antigen has been identified for these receptors. TCRdb processed the reads anew with MiXCR; each CDR3 protein has one entry. The sample consists of under 500,000 distinct CDR3 sequences, about two fifths of them appearing once. The starting material was cultured PBMCs, obtained from culture after CMV antigen stimulation. The receptors derive from a human donor in good health (CMV status not recorded). Some clones in this sample may be carry-over from other donors' samples. Each CDR3 is given with its conserved first and last residue. D genes are given only for firm matches. Clone size is shown for a subset of rows, as once, few, many or a class of expanded clone.

J,size,V,D,DNA,CDR3
TRBJ1-2,-,TRBV28,TRBD1,TGTGCCACCGGGGACAGCCTATTC,CATGDSLF
TRBJ2-5,many,TRBV7-2,TRBD2,TGTGCCAGCAGCCTTGGACTAGCGGGGGTAGAGACCCAGTACTTC,CASSLGLAGVETQYF
TRBJ2-7,-,TRBV11-1,-,TGTGCCAGCAGTGGAGGAGGTGTAGTTGTGTCCGAGCAGTACTTC,CASSGGGVVVSEQYF
TRBJ1-5,few,TRBV19,-,TGTGCCAGTAGTCCCGGTCGCCAGGGGAATTTACAGCCCCAGCATTTT,CASSPGRQGNLQPQHF
TRBJ2-4,-,TRBV7-6,TRBD1,TGTGCCAGCAGCGGGGACAGGGGATCAATTCAGTACTTC,CASSGDRGSIQYF
TRBJ1-4,-,TRBV12-3/TRBV12-4,-,TGTGCCAGCCGGGGCGCCAGAAATGAAAAACTGTTTTTT,CASRGARNEKLFF
TRBJ2-7,-,TRBV18,-,TGTGCCAGCTCAACGCTTGATTCAGGGATAACCTACGAGCAGTACTTC,CASSTLDSGITYEQYF
TRBJ2-2,-,TRBV5-6,TRBD1,TGTGCCAGCAGCCACGGGACAGGGGGAGCCGGGGAGCTGTTTTTT,CASSHGTGGAGELFF
TRBJ2-3,few,TRBV6-2/TRBV6-3,-,TGTGCCAGCACTCGCCCGGGAATTACAGATACGCAGTATTTT,CASTRPGITDTQYF
TRBJ2-5,few,TRBV5-8,TRBD1,TGTGCCAGCAGCCCTGGGACAGGTAGATTCGAGACCCAGTACTTC,CASSPGTGRFETQYF
TRBJ2-1,-,TRBV27,TRBD2,TGTGCCACCGCGGGGGGGCCCTACAATGAGCAGTTCTTC,CATAGGPYNEQFF
TRBJ2-3,few,TRBV10-3,TRBD2,TGTGCCATCAGTCAAAAGACCGGGACTAGCGGATATACGCAGTATTTT,CAISQKTGTSGYTQYF